This T cell receptor beta chain was sequenced in a study of T cell repertoires in cytomegalovirus infection. Each CDR3 protein is one row after TCRdb ran MiXCR on the reads. Found here are hundreds of thousands of distinct CDR3 sequences, 6% to 8% of them singletons; the top ten hold around 6.5%. Germline V CDR1 and CDR2: SGHTA, FQGNSA. Trimming removed 2 bases from V and 1 base from J; junction bases left unmatched: 13. CDR3 length equals 19 residues. The sample holds many counts of this clonotype. Antigen unknown. Findings and caveats of the study: Ex vivo responses were dominated by HLA-C-restricted CMV-specific TCR beta clonotypes. Cumulative public TCR beta family frequency identified carriers of CMV plus the relevant HLA.

The chain links TRBV7-2 to TRBJ1-5, with 8 bases aligning to TRBD1. This receptor was identified in a human donor in good health (CMV status not recorded). Some clones in this sample may be carry-over from other donors' samples. Material: PBMCs. This CDR3 is CASSLNAGGSYGSNQPQHF. CDR3 nucleotides: TGTGCCAGCAGCTTAAACGCAGGGGGCAGCTACGGAAGCAATCAGCCCCAGCATTTT.